This paragraph reports one T cell receptor beta chain. V shed 0 bases, J shed 5 bases, and the junction held 5 bases outside the gene matches. CDR3 size: 16 residues. Germline CDR1 is SGDLS and CDR2 is YYNGEE. Assay: immunoSEQ multiplex PCR; the TCRdb copy retains only in-frame clones and omits some. The sample includes tens of thousands of clones, approximately 91% of them seen just once. The sample is drawn from a study of T cell changes during pregnancy in multiple sclerosis. Here the sequenced sample was peripheral blood, taken in the first trimester of pregnancy. The chain combines TRBV9 with TRBJ2-1, with TRBD2 matching 10 bases. This TCR was recovered from a female donor with multiple sclerosis, enrolled in a pregnancy study. DNA of the CDR3: TGTGCCAGCAGCGTAGGGGCCGGACTAGCGGACAATGAGCAGTTCTTC. Translating gives CASSVGAGLADNEQFF. The full variable domain, its missing parts supplied by reference TRBV9 and TRBJ2-1, is DSGVTQTPKHLITATGQRVTLRCSPRSGDLSVYWYQQSLDQGLQFLIQYYNGEERAKGNILERFSAQQFPDLHSELNLSSLELGDSALYFCASSVGAGLADNEQFFGPGTRLTVL.